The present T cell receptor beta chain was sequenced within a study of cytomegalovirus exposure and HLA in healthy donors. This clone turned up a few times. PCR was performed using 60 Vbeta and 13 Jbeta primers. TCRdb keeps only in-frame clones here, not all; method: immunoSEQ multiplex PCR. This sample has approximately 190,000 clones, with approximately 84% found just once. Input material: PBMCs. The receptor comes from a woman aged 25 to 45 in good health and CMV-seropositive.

CDR3 region: CASSYGGRGQETQYF. CDR3 DNA: TGTGCCAGCAGTTACGGCGGGAGGGGCCAAGAGACCCAGTACTTC. The rearrangement joins TRBV6-6 to TRBJ2-5; 9 nucleotides agree with TRBD2. The CDR3 spans 15 residues. Germline lookup yields CDR1 MNHNY and CDR2 SVGAGI (reference sequence). The junction had 2 bases not matched to a gene; V was cut back by 2 bases and J by 1 base.